This is a list of T cell receptor beta chains from one sample in a study of T cell repertoires in ileal Crohn's disease. This table comes from immunoSEQ multiplex PCR, and its TCRdb copy is limited to in-frame clones, with some not included. The profile shows 15,000 to 20,000 clones, more than 65% of them singletons. Sequencing was performed on ileal tissue. All receptors come from an adult with Crohn's disease. Each CDR3 is given with its conserved first and last residue. Fields, in order: D gene, V gene, J gene, clone size, CDR3 protein, CDR3 DNA. D genes are given only for firm matches. A clone size is listed for some rows: how often the clone was seen (once, few, many), or a class if it is expanded.

d_call: -
v_call: TRBV5-1
j_call: TRBJ1-2
clone_size: -
cdr3_aa: CASSMRVLGGYTF
cdr3_nt: TGCGCCAGCAGCATGAGGGTGTTGGGAGGCTACACCTTC

d_call: TRBD1
v_call: TRBV18
j_call: TRBJ1-2
clone_size: -
cdr3_aa: CASAPQGARYGYTF
cdr3_nt: TGTGCCAGCGCGCCCCAGGGGGCGCGGTATGGCTACACCTTC

d_call: TRBD1
v_call: TRBV5-1
j_call: TRBJ2-7
clone_size: -
cdr3_aa: CASSPRTGGIEQYF
cdr3_nt: TGCGCCAGCAGCCCGCGGACAGGGGGCATCGAGCAGTACTTC

d_call: TRBD2
v_call: TRBV6-6
j_call: TRBJ2-7
clone_size: few
cdr3_aa: CASSPPSGPAGGEQYF
cdr3_nt: TGTGCCAGCAGCCCCCCGAGCGGCCCAGCGGGGGGCGAGCAGTACTTC

d_call: TRBD2
v_call: TRBV5-6
j_call: TRBJ2-4
clone_size: -
cdr3_aa: CASSSLAGVAKNIQYF
cdr3_nt: TGTGCCAGCAGCTCCCTAGCGGGTGTAGCCAAAAACATTCAGTACTTC

d_call: -
v_call: TRBV27
j_call: TRBJ1-2
clone_size: -
cdr3_aa: CASSFLGQQLYGYTF
cdr3_nt: TGTGCCAGCAGTTTTCTAGGACAGCAACTCTATGGCTACACCTTC

d_call: -
v_call: TRBV28
j_call: TRBJ2-5
clone_size: -
cdr3_aa: CASSFHGGQETQYF
cdr3_nt: TGTGCCAGCAGTTTCCACGGAGGTCAAGAGACCCAGTACTTC

d_call: -
v_call: TRBV27
j_call: TRBJ1-2
clone_size: -
cdr3_aa: CASSPRWDYPHGYTF
cdr3_nt: TGTGCCAGCAGTCCTAGGTGGGACTACCCACATGGCTACACCTTC

d_call: TRBD1
v_call: TRBV30
j_call: TRBJ1-1
clone_size: few
cdr3_aa: CAWNRGHLNTEAFF
cdr3_nt: TGTGCCTGGAACAGGGGGCATCTGAACACTGAAGCTTTCTTT

d_call: -
v_call: TRBV4-1
j_call: TRBJ2-1
clone_size: -
cdr3_aa: CASSLDSSSYNEQFF
cdr3_nt: TGCGCCAGCAGCCTGGACTCGAGCTCCTACAATGAGCAGTTCTTC

d_call: TRBD2
v_call: TRBV11-1
j_call: TRBJ2-5
clone_size: -
cdr3_aa: CASSIGLAGRGTQYF
cdr3_nt: TGTGCCAGCAGTATAGGACTAGCGGGACGGGGGACCCAGTACTTC

d_call: -
v_call: TRBV5-6
j_call: TRBJ1-6
clone_size: -
cdr3_aa: CASRDTGFGSPLHF
cdr3_nt: TGTGCCAGCAGAGATACAGGGTTCGGGTCACCCCTCCACTTT

d_call: -
v_call: TRBV12-5
j_call: TRBJ1-1
clone_size: -
cdr3_aa: CASGETGTNTEAFF
cdr3_nt: TGTGCTAGTGGGGAGACAGGCACGAACACTGAAGCTTTCTTT

d_call: -
v_call: TRBV5-3
j_call: TRBJ2-5
clone_size: few
cdr3_aa: CARSLGGTRGQETQYF
cdr3_nt: TGTGCCAGAAGCTTGGGAGGAACGCGGGGCCAAGAGACCCAGTACTTC

d_call: TRBD1
v_call: TRBV19
j_call: TRBJ1-5
clone_size: -
cdr3_aa: CASSTDRASSNQPQHF
cdr3_nt: TGTGCCAGTAGTACGGACAGGGCCTCGAGCAATCAGCCCCAGCATTTT

d_call: -
v_call: TRBV5-1
j_call: TRBJ1-2
clone_size: -
cdr3_aa: CASSLAGPHGYTF
cdr3_nt: TGCGCCAGCAGCTTGGCTGGGCCCCATGGCTACACCTTC

d_call: TRBD1
v_call: TRBV5-8
j_call: TRBJ2-2
clone_size: -
cdr3_aa: CASSLSGQGGELFF
cdr3_nt: TGTGCCAGCAGCTTGAGCGGACAGGGCGGGGAGCTGTTTTTT

d_call: TRBD2
v_call: TRBV2
j_call: TRBJ2-5
clone_size: -
cdr3_aa: CASSGLAGILGETQYF
cdr3_nt: TGTGCCAGCAGTGGACTAGCGGGGATATTAGGAGAGACCCAGTACTTC

d_call: -
v_call: TRBV29-1
j_call: TRBJ2-1
clone_size: -
cdr3_aa: CSGTSHEQFF
cdr3_nt: TGCAGCGGCACTAGCCATGAGCAGTTCTTC

d_call: TRBD2
v_call: TRBV9
j_call: TRBJ2-4
clone_size: -
cdr3_aa: CASSLRTGGDIQYF
cdr3_nt: TGTGCCAGCAGCTTAAGGACCGGGGGGGACATTCAGTACTTC